One sample yielded the 28 T cell receptor beta chains listed below, sequenced in a study of blood T cell repertoires in COVID-19. Only in-frame clones appear in the TCRdb table, and some are missing; sequencing was by immunoSEQ multiplex PCR. Here the sample spans under 140,000 clones, 82% being singletons. Sequencing used peripheral blood. These receptors originate from a woman between 55 and 75 years old with acute or convalescent COVID-19.

This chain joins TRBV19 and TRBJ1-4; 7 positions match TRBD1. This CDR3 region has 14 residues. The V gene end was trimmed by 7 bases and the J gene end by 7 bases; junction bases not matched to a gene: 9. Germline loops: CDR1 LNHDA, CDR2 SQIVND (reference sequence). CDR3 sequence (DNA): TGTGCCAGTAAGGGGGGACAGAATTCTGAAAAACTGTTTTTT. Translated, it gives CASKGGQNSEKLFF.

This chain joins TRBV25-1 and TRBJ1-4; weak D call: TRBD1 (6 bases). Per germline, CDR1 MGHDK and CDR2 SYGVNS. The CDR3 has 15 residues. Trimming removed 3 bases from V and 2 bases from J, with 10 bases in between. The CDR3 is CASSDRGPTNEKLFF. The CDR3 DNA reads TGTGCCAGCAGTGACAGGGGCCCGACTAATGAAAAACTGTTTTTT. The complete variable domain, with remaining parts taken from reference TRBV25-1 and TRBJ1-4, reads EADIYQTPRYLVIGTGKKITLECSQTMGHDKMYWYQQDPGMELHLIHYSYGVNSTEKGDLSSESTVSRIRTEHFPLTLESARPSHTSQYLCASSDRGPTNEKLFFGSGTQLSVL.

The V call is TRBV7-2, the J call TRBJ1-2; TRBD1 might be the D (5 bases). This CDR3 has 13 amino acids. The ends were cut back, 1 base at V and 7 bases at J, with 10 bases in the middle. Germline V gene lookup returns CDR1 SGHTA and CDR2 FQGNSA. CDR3 nucleotide sequence: TGTGCCAGCAGCTTAGTAGGGCAGGGTGGCTACACCTTC. This codes for CASSLVGQGGYTF.

The V gene is TRBV30, the J gene TRBJ1-6; a weak D match, TRBD1 (6 bases). CDR3 length: 14 residues. The V end lost 0 bases, the J end lost 6 bases, and 9 bases lay between the germline ends. The germline V gene encodes CDR1 GTSNPN and CDR2 SVGIG (reference sequence). The CDR3 spells CAWSVAGVNSPLHF. DNA of the CDR3: TGTGCCTGGAGTGTGGCAGGGGTTAATTCACCCCTCCACTTT.

The chain combines TRBV13 with TRBJ2-1; TRBD2 aligns across 7 bases. CDR3 length equals 13 residues. Germline V lookup: CDR1 PRHDT, CDR2 FYEKMQ (reference sequence). The ends lost 1 base at V and 9 bases at J; junction bases unmatched: 3. CDR3 sequence: CASSLVGRGEQFF. The CDR3 DNA reads as TGTGCCAGCAGCTTAGTGGGGAGGGGTGAGCAGTTCTTC.

This chain connects TRBV4-3 to TRBJ1-1; TRBD1 agrees at 11 bases. From germline, CDR1 is LGHNA and CDR2 YSLEER. This CDR3 region has 13 residues. The V and J ends lost 1 base and 11 bases, in that order; junction bases with no gene match: 3. Here the CDR3 reads CASSQGRDRGAFF. CDR3 sequence (DNA): TGCGCCAGCAGCCAAGGCCGGGACAGGGGGGCTTTCTTT.

This clone has more than one count but fewer than ten. V is TRBV4-2 and J is TRBJ2-5; TRBD2 matches at 7 bases. CDR3 length equals 15 residues. The germline V gene encodes CDR1 LGHNA and CDR2 YNFKEQ. With 4 bases clipped from V and 5 bases from J, the junction kept 10 bases outside the gene matches. In DNA form, the CDR3 reads TGTGCCAGCAGCCCCCCAGCGGGGATGCTGGAGACCCAGTACTTC. Its translation is CASSPPAGMLETQYF.

The chain uses TRBV14 and TRBJ1-2; D is uncertain. This CDR3 is 17 amino acids long. CDR1 is SGHDN, CDR2 FVKESK, per germline. The V gene lost 3 bases and the J gene lost 4 bases, with 21 bases spanning the gap. The DNA for the CDR3 is TGTGCCAGCAGCCAGACCCTTATCCTTGGAGCCCCCTATGGCTACACCTTC. It specifies CASSQTLILGAPYGYTF.

This chain uses TRBV4-2 with TRBJ1-4; possible D gene TRBD1, 5 bases. Germline V CDR1 and CDR2: LGHNA, YNFKEQ. Trimming removed 4 bases from V and 0 bases from J, with 6 bases in between. The CDR3 sequence is 14 residues long. Here the CDR3 DNA reads TGTGCCAGCAGCCCAGGGACAACTAATGAAAAACTGTTTTTT. Translation gives CASSPGTTNEKLFF.

V usage is TRBV7-8 and J usage is TRBJ1-3, with D perhaps TRBD1 (5 bases). Per germline, CDR1 SGHVS and CDR2 FQNEAQ. The CDR3 extends over 18 amino acids. V gave up 2 bases and J gave up 0 bases, with 17 bases separating them. DNA for the CDR3: TGTGCCAGCAGCTTAATGGGAGCGGGGACGATCTCTGGAAACACCATATATTTT. Protein sequence: CASSLMGAGTISGNTIYF. Using reference TRBV7-8 and TRBJ1-3 for the parts outside the CDR3, the full variable domain is GAGVSQSPRYKVAKRGQDVALRCDPISGHVSLFWYQQALGQGPEFLTYFQNEAQLDKSGLPSDRFFAERPEGSVSTLKIQRTQQEDSAVYLCASSLMGAGTISGNTIYFGEGSWLTVV.

In DNA, the CDR3 is TGTGCCAGCAGACCCGGGACAGCTAATTCACCCCTCCACTTT. Translating it yields CASRPGTANSPLHF. The J gene is TRBJ1-6, the V gene TRBV6-5; 7 nucleotides line up with TRBD1. Germline CDR1 MNHEY, CDR2 SVGAGI. Trimming removed 6 bases from V and 6 bases from J; junction bases left unmatched: 5. CDR3 length: 14 amino acids.

This clone was seen more than once but under ten times. The CDR3 is CASSTRTGGNYGYTF. The CDR3 nucleotides are TGTGCCAGTAGTACTCGGACAGGGGGGAACTATGGCTACACCTTC. The chain is built from TRBV19 and TRBJ1-2; TRBD1 matches 10 bases. J was trimmed by 2 bases and V by 4 bases; bases with no gene match: 4. The CDR3 totals 15 residues. The V gene's germline CDR1 is LNHDA and CDR2 SQIVND (reference sequence).

J is TRBJ1-2 and V is TRBV10-3, with 8 bases matching TRBD1. Germline CDR1 ENHRY, CDR2 SYGVKD. Trimming at V came to 6 bases and at J to 1 base, leaving 7 bases not matched to a gene. The CDR3 loop spans 15 amino acids. The CDR3 reads CAISYGQGYNYGYTF. The CDR3 DNA is TGTGCCATCAGCTACGGACAGGGTTATAACTATGGCTACACCTTC.

The chain is built from TRBV24-1 and TRBJ2-1; tentative D call: TRBD2 (5 bases). This CDR3 spans 15 amino acids. Germline values: CDR1 KGHDR, CDR2 SFDVKD. V lost 0 bases and J lost 7, with 12 bases in between. The CDR3 region is CATSDLAGLTNEQFF. In nucleotides, the CDR3 is TGTGCCACCAGTGATTTGGCAGGACTGACGAATGAGCAGTTCTTC.

V usage is TRBV19 and J usage is TRBJ2-1, with D perhaps TRBD2 (6 bases). CDR1 and CDR2 (germline): LNHDA, SQIVND (reference sequence). This CDR3 is built from 14 residues. The ends were cut back, 5 bases at V and 5 bases at J, with 13 bases in the middle. This CDR3 reads CASSSTSWDNEQFF. In nucleotides, the CDR3 is TGTGCCAGTAGTTCTACTAGCTGGGACAATGAGCAGTTCTTC.

A single count supports this clone. J is TRBJ1-5 and V is TRBV10-2, with TRBD1 matching over 8 bases. The CDR3 has 15 residues. V shed 1 base, J shed 9 bases, and the junction held 8 bases outside the gene matches. The germline V gene has CDR1 WSHSY and CDR2 SAAADI. The CDR3 here is CASSEYGDRRGPQHF. The CDR3 region has the DNA TGCGCCAGCAGTGAGTACGGGGACAGGCGGGGGCCCCAGCATTTT.

V and J are TRBV18 and TRBJ2-2; 10 bases match TRBD1. V shed 3 bases, J shed 0 bases, and the junction held 1 base outside the gene matches. This CDR3 spans 16 amino acids. The V gene's germline CDR1 is KGHSH and CDR2 LQKENI. The CDR3 DNA reads as TGTGCCAGCTCACCTGGACAGGGGGCGAACACCGGGGAGCTGTTTTTT. Its translation is CASSPGQGANTGELFF.

The chain uses TRBV11-3 and TRBJ2-2; 7 positions match TRBD2. Germline CDR1 and CDR2: SGHNT and YENEEA. This CDR3 spans 13 amino acids. V was pared by 4 bases and J by 7 bases, with 3 bases of the junction left unmatched. CDR3 sequence reads: CASSWIAGGELFF. CDR3 nucleotides: TGTGCCAGCAGCTGGATAGCGGGCGGGGAGCTGTTTTTT.

V usage is TRBV7-9 and J usage is TRBJ1-5; 8 bases are shared with TRBD1. The V segment lost 5 bases and the J segment 5 bases; nucleotides outside the gene matches: 5. This CDR3 is 14 amino acids long. Germline assignment: CDR1 SEHNR and CDR2 FQNEAQ (reference sequence). The CDR3 DNA follows: TGTGCCAGCAGCCGGGACAGGCCTTATCAGCCCCAGCATTTT. Residues: CASSRDRPYQPQHF.

The V call is TRBV9, the J call TRBJ1-6; the D gene is possibly TRBD1 (6 bases). Germline-derived CDR1 and CDR2 are SGDLS and YYNGEE. The V gene lost 3 bases and the J gene lost 5 bases, with 9 bases spanning the gap. The CDR3 runs 14 residues. CDR3 sequence: CASSADSNNSPLHF. In DNA, the CDR3 is TGTGCCAGCAGCGCGGACAGTAATAATTCACCCCTCCACTTT.

The chain employs TRBV19 and TRBJ2-1; D may be TRBD1 (6 bases). Germline values: CDR1 LNHDA, CDR2 SQIVND (reference sequence). The CDR3 is made up of 13 amino acids. V was pared by 6 bases and J by 1 base, with 7 bases between. As DNA, the CDR3 is TGTGCCAGTAGCGGGACATCCTACAATGAGCAGTTCTTC. This sequence encodes CASSGTSYNEQFF.

This chain connects TRBV5-1 to TRBJ2-3, with D tentatively TRBD2 (7 bases). Trimming stripped 6 bases from V and 0 bases from J, with 14 bases between. Germline CDR1 and CDR2: SGHRS and YFSETQ. CDR3 size: 15 residues. CDR3 DNA: TGCGCCAGCATCGGGGGGCCCTCTAGCACAGATACGCAGTATTTT. Translated, it gives CASIGGPSSTDTQYF.

The CDR3 sequence is CASSVGGVWDYRTDTQYF. CDR3 coding DNA: TGCGCCAGCAGCGTGGGAGGCGTTTGGGACTACCGCACAGATACGCAGTATTTT. The V and J genes are TRBV5-1 and TRBJ2-3; 7 positions agree with TRBD2. In germline, CDR1 is SGHRS, CDR2 YFSETQ. CDR3 length equals 18 residues. Trimming cost V 4 bases and J 1 base; bases outside gene matches: 15.

This chain links TRBV10-3 with TRBJ1-6; D gene ambiguous. Per germline, CDR1 ENHRY and CDR2 SYGVKD. This CDR3 has 15 amino acids. Trimming left V 0 bases short and J 7 bases short, with 10 bases between. The CDR3 loop reads CAISESGGENSPLHF. The CDR3 DNA follows: TGTGCCATCAGTGAGTCAGGAGGAGAGAATTCACCCCTCCACTTT.

This chain uses TRBV4-2 with TRBJ2-3; 13 nucleotides match TRBD2. V lost 4 bases and J lost 2; bases outside the gene matches: 12. Germline CDR1 and CDR2: LGHNA and YNFKEQ. The CDR3 length is 19 residues. CDR3: CASSPQPSTSGGLTDTQYF. Written as DNA, the CDR3 is TGTGCCAGCAGCCCCCAGCCTTCGACTAGCGGGGGGCTCACAGATACGCAGTATTTT.

The chain employs TRBV30 and TRBJ1-4; D perhaps matches TRBD1 (6 bases). The CDR3 covers 12 residues. Between the trimmed V and J ends, which lost 8 bases and 6 bases, there was a span of 13 bases. The germline V gene has CDR1 GTSNPN and CDR2 SVGIG (reference sequence). The CDR3 here is CAGRQEDEKLFF. In DNA, the CDR3 is TGTGCCGGTAGACAGGAAGATGAAAAACTGTTTTTT. Supplemented by reference TRBV30 and TRBJ1-4, the full variable domain reads SQTIHQWPATLVQPVGSPLSLECTVEGTSNPNLYWYRQAAGRGLQLLFYSVGIGQISSEVPQNLSASRPQDRQFILSSKKLLLSDSGFYLCAGRQEDEKLFFGSGTQLSVL.

The V and J genes are TRBV4-3 and TRBJ1-2; D possibly corresponds to TRBD1 (5 bases). The CDR3 is 13 amino acids. The germline V and J ends were trimmed by 3 bases and 3 bases, with 8 bases remaining between them. Germline CDR1 and CDR2: LGHNA and YSLEER. CDR3 sequence: CASSHRQHYGYTF. The CDR3 DNA sequence: TGCGCCAGCAGCCATAGACAGCACTATGGCTACACCTTC.

The chain joins TRBV5-1 to TRBJ2-7; 7 bases match TRBD2. The germline V gene encodes CDR1 SGHRS and CDR2 YFSETQ. There are 16 residues in the CDR3. V was pared by 0 bases and J by 3 bases, with 9 bases of the junction left unmatched. This CDR3 is CASSLGLGGGDYEQYF. The CDR3 DNA reads as TGCGCCAGCAGCTTGGGACTCGGCGGGGGAGACTACGAGCAGTACTTC.